Listed here is a single T cell receptor beta chain. Its cognate antigen is unknown. This sample stems from a study of T cells in Graves' hyperthyroidism and ophthalmopathy. In germline, CDR1 is SGHRS, CDR2 YFSETQ. J lost 1 base, V lost 0 bases, and 4 bases had no gene match. The CDR3 sequence is 17 residues long. Overall study findings and caveats: The model anticipated ophthalmopathy a median approximately 6.5 months pre-onset.

Patients were aged 18 to 65, had disease duration under 2 months, and had newly diagnosed hyperthyroidism. The study left out patients who had uncontrolled infection, other autoimmune disease, pregnancy or lactation. Diagnoses were made from clinical symptoms, serum measures (thyroxine and TRAb), thyroid ultrasound and orbital computed tomography. The TCR beta CDR3 regions underwent amplification using RNA transcripts as the source. TCR CDR3 underwent first-round RT-PCR with the HTBI primer set. One entry per CDR3 protein, called by TCRdb with MiXCR from the multiplex PCR reads. The data show a few hundred thousand distinct CDR3 sequences, with 20% to 25% seen just once and around 79% held by the top ten.

The source of this sequence is a man aged 50 or older with Graves' hyperthyroidism. The sample was blood. This chain connects TRBV5-1 to TRBJ2-6, with 7 bases aligning to TRBD1. CDR3 residues: CASSLVGQKSGANVLTF. DNA of the CDR3: TGCGCCAGCAGCTTGGTGGGACAGAAGTCTGGGGCCAACGTCCTGACTTTC.